This TCR beta chain appears in the sequencing data of a study of blood T cells in healthy people across ages. Next came a second PCR, run for about 7 to 11 cycles, which used a sample-barcoded 5' primer along with a J-beta primer mix. TCRdb re-called the 5' RACE reads through MiXCR, storing one row per CDR3 protein. Of 650,000 to 700,000 distinct CDR3 sequences in the sample, roughly half were seen once. Ten or more counts support this clonotype. Antigen specificity is unknown. This CDR3 spans 13 amino acids. V lost 4 bases, J lost 1 base, and 7 bases lay in between. Germline V lookup: CDR1 SEHNR, CDR2 FQNEAQ (reference sequence). Regarding the study as a whole: Naive CD4+ cell counts and diversity both ran higher in long-lived than in aged donors.

The sample was blood. The source of this sequence is a woman older than 75 in good health. The chain uses TRBV7-9 and TRBJ2-5, with D uncertain. CDR3 coding DNA: TGTGCCAGCAGCTCGGATATCCAAGAGACCCAGTACTTC. Its protein is CASSSDIQETQYF.